Sequencing of this T cell receptor beta chain was carried out in a study of blood T cell repertoires in COVID-19. As for the study in general: Both acute and convalescent COVID-19 samples were obtained from the United States, Italy and Spain. The analysed material was cDNA or gDNA that came from T cells, B-cell-depleted T cells, or PBMCs.

TCRdb's table, derived via immunoSEQ multiplex PCR, lists solely in-frame clones and lacks some. This table has about 200,000 clones, 70% to 85% appearing once. In its sample, this clone was seen a few times. The CDR3 runs 17 residues. Trimming removed 5 bases at V and 4 bases at J, with 21 bases between. Germline V gives CDR1 SGHVS, CDR2 FNYEAQ. The chain recombines TRBV7-6 with TRBJ2-1; D may be TRBD1 (6 bases). Material for sequencing was peripheral blood. This receptor was taken from a woman of 80 years or more with COVID-19, enrolled during active disease. CDR3 nucleotides: TGTGCCAGCAGCGGTGACAGGCTCTCCTCCAGATACAATGAGCAGTTCTTC. This encodes CASSGDRLSSRYNEQFF.